These T cell receptor beta chains were read from a single sample in a study of T cells in Graves' hyperthyroidism and ophthalmopathy. TCRdb reanalysed the multiplex PCR reads using MiXCR and keeps one entry per CDR3 protein. In the table there are more than 550,000 distinct CDR3 sequences, roughly 17% of which are singletons. Sequenced sample: blood. Every receptor here comes from a man aged 45-65 years with Graves' hyperthyroidism. CDR3s include the opening cysteine and the closing phenylalanine or tryptophan.

j_gene: TRBJ1-5
v_gene: TRBV28
CDR3aa: CASSALGVGNQPQHF

j_gene: TRBJ2-5
v_gene: TRBV15
CDR3aa: CATSRDGGEGSETQYF

j_gene: TRBJ2-5
v_gene: TRBV19
CDR3aa: CASSIEGTETQYF

j_gene: TRBJ1-2
v_gene: TRBV30
CDR3aa: CAWTLYYGYTF

j_gene: TRBJ2-5
v_gene: TRBV28
CDR3aa: CASSRLAGGAETQYF

j_gene: TRBJ2-5
v_gene: TRBV28
CDR3aa: CASKSGQGPQETQYF

j_gene: TRBJ2-2
v_gene: TRBV5-1
CDR3aa: CASSWHPGQANTGELFF

j_gene: TRBJ1-2
v_gene: TRBV28
CDR3aa: CASSSTDLGYTF

j_gene: TRBJ2-1
v_gene: TRBV20-1
CDR3aa: CSASSSGAYNEQFF

j_gene: TRBJ1-1
v_gene: TRBV30
CDR3aa: CASIVRRQGSTEAFF

j_gene: TRBJ2-3
v_gene: TRBV9
CDR3aa: CASSPTGVWQYF

j_gene: TRBJ1-1
v_gene: TRBV6-1
CDR3aa: CASSPLGLNTEAFF

j_gene: TRBJ1-1
v_gene: TRBV24-1
CDR3aa: CATSDGTAAGRLEGAFF

j_gene: TRBJ2-7
v_gene: TRBV4-1
CDR3aa: CASSQGGGVFYEQYF

j_gene: TRBJ2-3
v_gene: TRBV20-1
CDR3aa: CSAREIRASGRSDTQYF

j_gene: TRBJ2-1
v_gene: TRBV29-1
CDR3aa: CSVELDSTYNEQFF

j_gene: TRBJ1-2
v_gene: TRBV7-9
CDR3aa: CASSLSLLQLRNYGYTF

j_gene: TRBJ2-1
v_gene: TRBV25-1
CDR3aa: CASSESFGRGVTNEQFF

j_gene: TRBJ2-3
v_gene: TRBV5-1
CDR3aa: CASSRGGDTDTQYF

j_gene: TRBJ2-2
v_gene: TRBV2
CDR3aa: CASSPDRSGELFF

j_gene: TRBJ2-1
v_gene: TRBV19
CDR3aa: CASSYPLTSSYNEQFF

j_gene: TRBJ2-7
v_gene: TRBV11-2
CDR3aa: CASSPGTGGLYEQYF

j_gene: TRBJ2-3
v_gene: TRBV24-1
CDR3aa: CATRAAPTDTQYF

j_gene: TRBJ2-1
v_gene: TRBV27
CDR3aa: CASSIPGQGYEQFF

j_gene: TRBJ2-3
v_gene: TRBV12-5
CDR3aa: CASGGTGPTDTQYF

j_gene: TRBJ2-1
v_gene: TRBV7-9
CDR3aa: CASIGLAGTYNGQFF

j_gene: TRBJ2-1
v_gene: TRBV5-1
CDR3aa: CASSPSGRFNEQFF

j_gene: TRBJ2-5
v_gene: TRBV20-1
CDR3aa: CSARGTSGRETQYF

j_gene: TRBJ2-1
v_gene: TRBV5-8
CDR3aa: CASSARTGEQFF

j_gene: TRBJ2-1
v_gene: TRBV11-1
CDR3aa: CASSQSGAAYNEQFF

j_gene: TRBJ2-5
v_gene: TRBV7-2
CDR3aa: CASSLGSAGTQYF

j_gene: TRBJ2-2
v_gene: TRBV2
CDR3aa: CASSERQGANTGELFF

j_gene: TRBJ1-1
v_gene: TRBV5-1
CDR3aa: CASSLEGPNTEAFF

j_gene: TRBJ2-7
v_gene: TRBV5-1
CDR3aa: CASSLTPGQGSEQYF

j_gene: TRBJ2-3
v_gene: TRBV29-1
CDR3aa: CSVEEDAGAGDTQYF

j_gene: TRBJ2-1
v_gene: TRBV10-3
CDR3aa: CAISESGGRAGYNEQFF

j_gene: TRBJ2-5
v_gene: TRBV19
CDR3aa: CASSIWGETQYF

j_gene: TRBJ1-1
v_gene: TRBV12-3/TRBV12-4
CDR3aa: CASSRRDRGPSAEAFF

j_gene: TRBJ2-5
v_gene: TRBV12-3/TRBV12-4
CDR3aa: CASRNLTWTSGVQETQYF

j_gene: TRBJ2-5
v_gene: TRBV20-1
CDR3aa: CSARRFGVPQETQYF

j_gene: TRBJ1-4
v_gene: TRBV6-1
CDR3aa: CASILGPNEKLFF

j_gene: TRBJ2-7
v_gene: TRBV19
CDR3aa: CASSTGTSATQVYEQYF

j_gene: TRBJ2-1
v_gene: TRBV7-9
CDR3aa: CASSSPNPGLAGGGYNEQFF

j_gene: TRBJ1-1
v_gene: TRBV12-3/TRBV12-4
CDR3aa: CASTPGGGSNTEAFF

j_gene: TRBJ1-4
v_gene: TRBV5-1
CDR3aa: CASGVGATNEKLFF

j_gene: TRBJ2-2
v_gene: TRBV7-9
CDR3aa: CASSPYGVTGELFF

j_gene: TRBJ1-1
v_gene: TRBV29-1
CDR3aa: CSVLTYGGTEAFF

j_gene: TRBJ1-5
v_gene: TRBV12-3/TRBV12-4
CDR3aa: CASSYPGHSNQPQHF

j_gene: TRBJ2-1
v_gene: TRBV7-6
CDR3aa: CASSLDRTEPHEQFF

j_gene: TRBJ2-7
v_gene: TRBV11-2
CDR3aa: CASSLGSTGYEQYF